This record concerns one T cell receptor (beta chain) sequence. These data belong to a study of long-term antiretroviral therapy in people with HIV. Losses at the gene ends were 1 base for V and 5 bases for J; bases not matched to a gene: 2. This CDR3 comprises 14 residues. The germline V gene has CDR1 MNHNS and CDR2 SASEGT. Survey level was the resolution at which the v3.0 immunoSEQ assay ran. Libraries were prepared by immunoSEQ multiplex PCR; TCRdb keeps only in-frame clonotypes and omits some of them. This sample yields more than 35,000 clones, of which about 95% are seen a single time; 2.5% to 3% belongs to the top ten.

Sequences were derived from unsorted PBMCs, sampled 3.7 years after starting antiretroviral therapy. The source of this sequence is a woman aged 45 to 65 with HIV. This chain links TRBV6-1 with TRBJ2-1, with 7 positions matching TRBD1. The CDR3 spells CASSEGQGHNEQFF. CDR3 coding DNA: TGTGCCAGCAGTGAAGGACAGGGCCACAATGAGCAGTTCTTC.